The 29 T cell receptor beta chains listed next were all sequenced from one sample in a study of blood T cell repertoires in COVID-19. Data came from immunoSEQ multiplex PCR; TCRdb stores just in-frame clones and leaves some out. The sample yields 200,000 to 250,000 clones, around 90% seen once. Sample: peripheral blood. The receptors shown here come from an older woman with active or convalescent COVID-19.

The rearrangement uses TRBV4-2 and TRBJ1-2; D may be TRBD1 (6 bases). The CDR3 contains 21 residues. V was clipped by 4 bases and J by 0 bases, with 30 bases between them. The germline V gene has CDR1 LGHNA and CDR2 YNFKEQ. CDR3 amino acids: CASSRGGQGLVVLVTNYGYTF. CDR3 bases: TGTGCCAGCAGCCGGGGGGGTCAGGGGTTGGTAGTGTTGGTGACTAACTATGGCTACACCTTC.

V is TRBV7-7 and J is TRBJ2-6; possible D gene TRBD1, 6 bases. Trimming took off 5 bases at V and 0 bases at J, with 11 bases between the two ends. The CDR3 runs 16 residues. CDR1 SSHAT and CDR2 FNYEAQ come from the germline V gene (reference sequence). The CDR3 sequence: CASSQGIGSGANVLTF. The CDR3, as DNA: TGTGCCAGCAGCCAGGGGATTGGCTCTGGGGCCAACGTCCTGACTTTC. The full variable domain, with the rest looked up from reference TRBV7-7 and TRBJ2-6, is GAGVSQSPRYKVTKRGQDVTLRCDPISSHATLYWYQQALGQGPEFLTYFNYEAQPDKSGLPSDRFSAERPEGSISTLTIQRTEQRDSAMYRCASSQGIGSGANVLTFGAGSRLTVL.

V usage is TRBV12-3 or TRBV12-4 and J usage is TRBJ1-5; D is undetermined. Between the trimmed V and J ends, which lost 6 bases and 7 bases, there was a span of 10 bases. The CDR3 consists of 12 residues. The CDR3 DNA reads as TGTGCCAGCAGGCCCTCGGGACAGCCCCAGCATTTT. Translation gives CASRPSGQPQHF.

The chain recombines TRBV7-9 with TRBJ1-6, with D perhaps TRBD1 (5 bases). The germline V gene has CDR1 SEHNR and CDR2 FQNEAQ (reference sequence). With 1 base removed from V and 9 bases from J, the gap between germline ends came to 7 bases. The CDR3 extends over 13 amino acids. The CDR3 loop is CASSLETASPLHF. CDR3 nucleotides: TGTGCCAGCAGCTTAGAGACAGCTTCACCCCTCCACTTT.

The chain couples TRBV28 to TRBJ2-4; 8 nucleotides line up with TRBD2. The length of the CDR3 is 14 residues. Trimming cost V 10 bases and J 3 bases; bases outside gene matches: 8. The germline gives CDR1 MDHEN, CDR2 SYDVKM. CDR3 DNA sequence: TGTGCCACCACAGCGGGGGTAGGCAAAAACATTCAGTACTTC. This sequence encodes CATTAGVGKNIQYF.

The CDR3: CASSMTGPYQPQHF. DNA for the CDR3: TGTGCCAGTAGTATGACAGGGCCCTATCAGCCCCAGCATTTT. The chain uses TRBV19 and TRBJ1-5; 7 nucleotides agree with TRBD1. Germline assignment: CDR1 LNHDA and CDR2 SQIVND (reference sequence). CDR3 length: 14 amino acids. V shed 3 bases, J shed 5 bases, and the junction held 4 bases outside the gene matches.

The rearrangement uses TRBV7-8 and TRBJ1-1; D is possibly TRBD1 (5 bases). V was pared by 5 bases and J by 2 bases, with 9 bases between. Germline CDR1 SGHVS, CDR2 FQNEAQ. This CDR3 is built from 13 residues. DNA of the CDR3: TGTGCCAGCAGCGTACAGGTTAACACTGAAGCTTTCTTT. This sequence encodes CASSVQVNTEAFF.

This chain uses TRBV2 with TRBJ1-3; TRBD1 might be the D (5 bases). CDR1 and CDR2 (germline): SNHLY, FYNNEI. The CDR3 is made up of 13 amino acids. Trimming shortened V by 5 bases and J by 4 bases, and 9 bases separated the two germline ends. CDR3 nucleotide sequence: TGTGCCAGCAGTACGGGACTGGGAAACACCATATATTTT. The encoded protein is CASSTGLGNTIYF.

The chain recombines TRBV5-5 with TRBJ2-1; 12 nucleotides align to TRBD2. Germline V gene data show CDR1 as SGHKS and CDR2 as YYEKEE (reference sequence). The junction had 8 bases not matched to a gene; V was cut back by 2 bases and J by 8 bases. CDR3 size: 16 residues. The CDR3: CASSFRLAGALDEQFF. The CDR3 nucleotides are TGTGCCAGCAGCTTTCGACTAGCGGGGGCCCTAGATGAGCAGTTCTTC.

Notes on this clone: Distinct nucleotide sequences in the sample also encode this CDR3. This chain links TRBV29-1 with TRBJ2-7; a weak D match, TRBD1 (5 bases). Germline V lookup: CDR1 SQVTM, CDR2 ANQGSEA. The CDR3 length is 11 residues. V lost 4 bases, J lost 4 bases, and 8 bases lay in between. This chain's CDR3 is CSVGQTYEQYF. CDR3 bases: TGCAGCGTTGGACAGACTTACGAGCAGTACTTC.

The V call is TRBV5-6, the J call TRBJ2-7; D is uncertain. V was shortened by 1 base and J by 3 bases, with 14 bases between the two germline ends. In germline, CDR1 is SGHDT, CDR2 YYEEEE. The CDR3 contains 15 residues. CDR3 sequence: CASSLSSGFFYEQYF. The CDR3 coding sequence is TGTGCCAGCAGCTTGTCTTCAGGATTCTTCTACGAGCAGTACTTC.

The chain couples TRBV19 to TRBJ1-5; 8 bases fit TRBD1. Trimming removed 5 bases from V and 0 bases from J; junction bases left unmatched: 9. The CDR3 contains 17 residues. Germline lookup yields CDR1 LNHDA and CDR2 SQIVND (reference sequence). The chain's CDR3 is CASSGTGVWYSNQPQHF. In nucleotides, the CDR3 is TGTGCCAGTAGTGGGACAGGCGTTTGGTATAGCAATCAGCCCCAGCATTTT.

This clone came up once. V is TRBV19 and J is TRBJ1-5, with TRBD1 matching 7 bases. Unmatched junction bases numbered 5, after V lost 5 bases and J lost 1 base. The germline V gene has CDR1 LNHDA and CDR2 SQIVND (reference sequence). The CDR3 spans 15 residues. As DNA, the CDR3 is TGTGCCAGTAGTGATTCAGGGGGAAGCAATCAGCCCCAGCATTTT. Translating gives CASSDSGGSNQPQHF.

The chain combines TRBV18 with TRBJ1-5, with D possibly matching TRBD1 (6 bases). Germline CDR1 and CDR2: KGHSH and LQKENI. CDR3 length: 12 amino acids. Trimming cost V 5 bases and J 6 bases, with 8 bases left between them. The CDR3 bases are TGTGCCAGCTCAAAAGGGGGTCAGCCCCAGCATTTT. Translating it yields CASSKGGQPQHF.

This chain connects TRBV10-3 to TRBJ1-2, with D possibly matching TRBD1 (5 bases). The V and J ends lost 3 bases and 4 bases respectively, with 12 bases between them. The CDR3 runs to 14 residues. Germline V CDR1 and CDR2: ENHRY, SYGVKD. This CDR3 reads CAISDTGASYGYTF. CDR3 DNA: TGTGCCATCAGTGACACAGGAGCCTCCTATGGCTACACCTTC.

The V call is TRBV6-5, the J call TRBJ2-7, with a tentative D call TRBD2 (6 bases). The CDR3 totals 14 residues. Germline values: CDR1 MNHEY, CDR2 SVGAGI. V dropped 10 bases and J dropped 2 bases, with 18 bases sitting between them. The CDR3 spells CAIRRGRGAYEQYF. The CDR3 nucleotides are TGTGCCATCCGGCGCGGCCGCGGGGCCTACGAGCAGTACTTC.

This clone was picked up one time. The chain uses TRBV15 and TRBJ1-4, with 7 bases matching TRBD1. V lost 0 bases, J lost 2 bases, and 9 bases stayed unmatched. CDR3 length: 18 amino acids. Looked up from germline, CDR1 is LNHNV and CDR2 is YYDKDF (reference sequence). CDR3: CATSREGGVPWTNEKLFF. DNA of the CDR3: TGTGCCACCAGCAGAGAAGGGGGCGTACCCTGGACTAATGAAAAACTGTTTTTT.

The chain has TRBV28 and TRBJ2-7, with 9 bases identical to TRBD1. Germline lookup yields CDR1 MDHEN and CDR2 SYDVKM. V dropped 3 bases and J dropped 6; count of bases not matched to a gene: 3. CDR3 length: 13 residues. This chain's CDR3 is CASSFYRGPEQYF. The CDR3 coding sequence is TGTGCCAGCAGTTTTTACAGGGGGCCCGAGCAGTACTTC. The variable domain in full, with the rest retrieved from reference TRBV28 and TRBJ2-7, is DVKVTQSSRYLVKRTGEKVFLECVQDMDHENMFWYRQDPGLGLRLIYFSYDVKMKEKGDIPEGYSVSREKKERFSLILESASTNQTSMYLCASSFYRGPEQYFGPGTRLTVT.

A few counts support this clone. This CDR3 is also generated by other DNA sequences in the sample. The rearrangement joins TRBV9 to TRBJ1-1; D call uncertain. V dropped 0 bases and J dropped 1 base, with 4 bases sitting between them. Germline V lookup: CDR1 SGDLS, CDR2 YYNGEE. This CDR3 comprises 13 residues. This CDR3 reads CASSVARNTEAFF. CDR3 in DNA: TGTGCCAGCAGCGTAGCGAGGAACACTGAAGCTTTCTTT.

In its sample, this clone was seen a few times. The J gene is TRBJ1-3, the V gene TRBV19; TRBD1 is a possible D gene (5 bases). The V gene's germline CDR1 is LNHDA and CDR2 SQIVND (reference sequence). This CDR3 has 14 amino acids. V lost 4 bases to trimming and J lost 3 bases, with 10 bases between them. CDR3 amino acids: CASSRGASGNTIYF. Here the CDR3 DNA reads TGTGCCAGTAGTAGGGGCGCCAGTGGAAACACCATATATTTT.

The genes are TRBV6-6 and TRBJ2-5; 9 nucleotides match TRBD2. Germline loops: CDR1 MNHNY, CDR2 SVGAGI (reference sequence). The ends lost 6 bases at V and 2 bases at J; junction bases unmatched: 10. The CDR3 is 16 residues long. This CDR3 reads CASSHPGGGVQETQYF. CDR3 bases: TGTGCCAGCAGCCACCCTGGCGGGGGGGTACAAGAGACCCAGTACTTC.

For this clone: This same CDR3 is encoded by further DNA sequences in the sample. V usage is TRBV7-9 and J usage is TRBJ1-5; D gene unclear. The CDR3 covers 14 residues. In germline, CDR1 is SEHNR, CDR2 FQNEAQ (reference sequence). V lost 6 bases, J lost 1 base, and 10 bases lay in between. For the CDR3, the DNA is TGTGCCAGCAGTCCCCCGGGGAGCAATCAGCCCCAGCATTTT. Translation: CASSPPGSNQPQHF.

The chain carries TRBV19 and TRBJ1-5; 7 nucleotides agree with TRBD1. Germline CDR1 reads LNHDA; CDR2 reads SQIVND (reference sequence). The CDR3 is 14 amino acids. V shed 8 bases and J 1 base; nucleotides not matched to a gene: 5. The CDR3 nucleotides read TGTGCCAGTTTGGACAGGAGCAGCAATCAGCCCCAGCATTTT. Translation: CASLDRSSNQPQHF.

The DNA for the CDR3 is TGCAGTGCTCGTGGAGGGTTCCAAGAGACCCAGTACTTC. This translates into CSARGGFQETQYF. The rearrangement joins TRBV20-1 to TRBJ2-5; D may be TRBD2 (6 bases). CDR1 is DFQATT, CDR2 SNEGSKA, per germline (reference sequence). This CDR3 region has 13 residues. V was trimmed by 5 bases and J by 1 base, leaving 11 bases between them.

The chain has TRBV7-9 and TRBJ2-7; D might be TRBD1 (5 bases). The V gene lost 4 bases and the J gene lost 4 bases, with 8 bases spanning the gap. In germline, CDR1 is SEHNR, CDR2 FQNEAQ (reference sequence). The CDR3 runs to 12 residues. CDR3 in DNA: TGTGCCAGCAGCTGGCAGGGTTACGAGCAGTACTTC. Encoded protein: CASSWQGYEQYF.

The V and J genes are TRBV28 and TRBJ2-7; 7 bases are shared with TRBD1. In germline, CDR1 is MDHEN, CDR2 SYDVKM. V was pared by 2 bases and J by 4 bases, with 8 bases of the junction left unmatched. The CDR3 runs 15 residues. The CDR3, as DNA: TGTGCCAGCAGTTTAAAGGGGACAGACGATTACGAGCAGTACTTC. Protein sequence: CASSLKGTDDYEQYF.

The chain combines TRBV5-1 with TRBJ1-1; TRBD1 matches at 9 bases. The CDR3 is 15 amino acids. V was clipped by 4 bases and J by 5 bases; unmatched bases: 9. Per germline, CDR1 SGHRS and CDR2 YFSETQ. The CDR3, as DNA: TGCGCCAGCAGCAAGGGACAGGGAACGAATACTGAAGCTTTCTTT. Encoded protein: CASSKGQGTNTEAFF.

J is TRBJ2-3 and V is TRBV9; D is ambiguous. Germline CDR1 SGDLS, CDR2 YYNGEE. This CDR3 has 15 residues. V lost 3 bases, J lost 3 bases, and 14 bases lay in between. CDR3: CASSANSYSTDTQYF. The CDR3 DNA sequence: TGTGCCAGCAGCGCAAACAGCTACAGTACAGATACGCAGTATTTT.

The CDR3 is CASSVARGYNEQFF. Written as DNA, the CDR3 is TGTGCCAGCAGCGTAGCCCGGGGCTACAATGAGCAGTTCTTC. The J gene is TRBJ2-1, the V gene TRBV9; TRBD2 might be the D (5 bases). The V gene lost 0 bases and the J gene lost 3 bases, with 7 bases spanning the gap. The germline gives CDR1 SGDLS, CDR2 YYNGEE. The CDR3 consists of 14 residues.